The 21 T cell receptor beta chains given below trace back to one sample, sequenced in a study of cytomegalovirus exposure and HLA in healthy donors. TCRdb's table, derived via immunoSEQ multiplex PCR, lists solely in-frame clones and lacks some. There are 90,000 to 120,000 clones in the sample; around 82% occur only once, and roughly 3% lies in the top ten. Sequenced input: PBMCs. The receptors here all came from a woman aged 18-29 years in good health and CMV-seronegative.

This clone was detected only a few times. The rearrangement uses TRBV9 and TRBJ2-7, with D maybe TRBD2 (6 bases). CDR1 and CDR2 (germline): SGDLS, YYNGEE. There are 13 residues in the CDR3. V lost 1 base, J lost 3 bases, and 8 bases lay in between. The CDR3 DNA reads as TGTGCCAGCAGCGTATCTAGCGACTACGAGCAGTACTTC. The encoded protein is CASSVSSDYEQYF.

The chain recombines TRBV2 with TRBJ2-2; weak D call: TRBD2 (6 bases). This CDR3 region has 15 residues. The V gene's germline CDR1 is SNHLY and CDR2 FYNNEI. Deletions cut 11 bases from V and 0 bases from J, with 16 bases between. The CDR3 region is CALDGGRANTGELFF. In DNA form, the CDR3 reads TGTGCCCTCGATGGGGGGAGAGCGAACACCGGGGAGCTGTTTTTT.

The chain has TRBV5-1 and TRBJ2-1; 15 nucleotides agree with TRBD2. The CDR3 sequence is 16 residues long. V shed 3 bases, J shed 8 bases, and the junction held 6 bases outside the gene matches. Germline CDR1 and CDR2: SGHRS and YFSETQ. CDR3 loop: CASSSGTSGGIHEQFF. DNA of the CDR3: TGCGCCAGCAGCTCAGGGACTAGCGGGGGGATACATGAGCAGTTCTTC.

The rearrangement links TRBV29-1 to TRBJ1-2; D gene ambiguous. The CDR3 contains 12 residues. Trimming left V 1 base short and J 6 bases short, with 9 bases between. Germline V CDR1 and CDR2: SQVTM, ANQGSEA. As DNA, the CDR3 is TGCAGCGTTGAAGGCGAAGTGGATGGCTACACCTTC. This sequence encodes CSVEGEVDGYTF. Combining the CDR3 with reference TRBV29-1 and TRBJ1-2 gives the whole variable domain SAVISQKPSRDICQRGTSLTIQCQVDSQVTMMFWYRQQPGQSLTLIATANQGSEATYESGFVIDKFPISRPNLTFSTLTVSNMSPEDSSIYLCSVEGEVDGYTFGSGTRLTVV.

The chain combines TRBV4-1 with TRBJ2-6; D is possibly TRBD1 (6 bases). V lost 1 base, J lost 4 bases, and 17 bases lay in between. This CDR3 spans 18 amino acids. CDR1 MGHRA and CDR2 YSYEKL come from the germline V gene. The CDR3 sequence: CASSQGVLRGTGANVLTF. The CDR3 DNA sequence: TGCGCCAGCAGCCAAGGGGTTTTGAGGGGGACAGGGGCCAACGTCCTGACTTTC.

The V and J genes are TRBV4-1 and TRBJ1-6; 8 bases are a match to TRBD1. V lost 0 bases, J lost 6 bases, and 4 bases stayed unmatched. Germline values: CDR1 MGHRA, CDR2 YSYEKL. The CDR3 loop spans 16 amino acids. DNA of the CDR3: TGCGCCAGCAGCCAAGAGACAGGGGACCTTAATTCACCCCTCCACTTT. The encoded protein is CASSQETGDLNSPLHF.

V and J are TRBV15 and TRBJ2-5, with 9 bases that match TRBD1. The germline gives CDR1 LNHNV, CDR2 YYDKDF (reference sequence). CDR3 length equals 16 residues. With 0 bases clipped from V and 2 bases from J, the junction kept 4 bases outside the gene matches. CDR3 in DNA: TGTGCCACCAGCAGAGATGACAGGGGGTATCAAGAGACCCAGTACTTC. This encodes CATSRDDRGYQETQYF.

CDR3 sequence reads: CASSLYRGLEQPQHF. The CDR3 DNA reads TGTGCCAGCAGCTTATACAGGGGATTAGAGCAGCCCCAGCATTTT. The genes are TRBV7-9 and TRBJ1-5; 7 nucleotides agree with TRBD1. Germline CDR1 SEHNR, CDR2 FQNEAQ (reference sequence). The V segment lost 2 bases and the J segment 7 bases; nucleotides outside the gene matches: 8. This CDR3 comprises 15 residues.

This clone has just one count. The chain joins TRBV5-5 to TRBJ1-5; tentatively, D is TRBD1 (5 bases). V was cut by 0 bases and J by 1 base, with 5 bases left in between. In germline, CDR1 is SGHKS, CDR2 YYEKEE (reference sequence). This CDR3 region has 14 residues. The CDR3 loop reads CASSLAGSNQPQHF. The CDR3 DNA follows: TGTGCCAGCAGCTTGGCAGGGAGCAATCAGCCCCAGCATTTT.

The CDR3 DNA is TGCGCCAGACCCATCATTCCTACAGGGGACTCCAGAGGGGGTTGTGGGTACGAGCAGTACTTC. It translates to CARPIIPTGDSRGGCGYEQYF. This rearrangement joins TRBV5-1 to TRBJ2-7, with D possibly matching TRBD1 (7 bases). Trimming left V 8 bases short and J 4 bases short, with 40 bases between. Germline CDR1 reads SGHRS; CDR2 reads YFSETQ. CDR3 length: 21 residues.

This clone was picked up one time. The chain is built from TRBV4-1 and TRBJ1-6; TRBD1 agrees at 8 bases. CDR1 and CDR2 from the germline V gene are MGHRA and YSYEKL. CDR3 length: 15 residues. V lost 4 bases to trimming and J lost 5 bases; unmatched junction nucleotides: 4. The CDR3 here is CASSLGQGDNSPLHF. CDR3 DNA: TGCGCCAGCAGCCTCGGACAGGGAGATAATTCACCCCTCCACTTT.

The chain employs TRBV11-2 and TRBJ1-2, with unresolved D. CDR1 and CDR2 from the germline V gene are SGHAT and FQNNGV. The germline V and J ends were trimmed by 5 bases and 2 bases, with 15 bases remaining between them. The CDR3 extends over 15 amino acids. Written as DNA, the CDR3 is TGTGCCAGCAGCCCCAGCCACAGTGACAACTATGGCTACACCTTC. Protein product: CASSPSHSDNYGYTF.

The rearrangement joins TRBV5-1 to TRBJ2-5; 8 nucleotides line up with TRBD2. CDR1 is SGHRS, CDR2 YFSETQ, per germline. The V and J ends lost 0 bases and 7 bases, in that order; junction bases with no gene match: 11. The CDR3 has 16 residues. CDR3 coding DNA: TGCGCCAGCAGCTTGGAGGCCGGGGGGGCGTCAGGGACCCAGTACTTC. Translating gives CASSLEAGGASGTQYF.

The gene calls are TRBV30 and TRBJ2-6; D is possibly TRBD1 (5 bases). Trimming stripped 0 bases from V and 0 bases from J, with 18 bases between. This CDR3 comprises 19 residues. Germline CDR1 GTSNPN, CDR2 SVGIG (reference sequence). The CDR3 here is CAWSVPWNRWGSGANVLTF. For the CDR3, the DNA is TGTGCCTGGAGTGTACCTTGGAACAGGTGGGGCTCTGGGGCCAACGTCCTGACTTTC.

V usage is TRBV11-3 and J usage is TRBJ2-2; TRBD2 is a possible D gene (5 bases). V was pared by 2 bases and J by 3 bases, with 7 bases between. CDR1 and CDR2 from the germline V gene are SGHNT and YENEEA. This CDR3 is built from 14 residues. CDR3 coding DNA: TGTGCCAGCAGCTTATACGGGGACACCGGGGAGCTGTTTTTT. This gives the protein CASSLYGDTGELFF.

The J gene is TRBJ2-7, the V gene TRBV7-8; possibly TRBD2 for D (6 bases). V gave up 3 bases and J gave up 0 bases, with 9 bases separating them. Germline loops: CDR1 SGHVS, CDR2 FQNEAQ. The CDR3 is 14 residues long. The CDR3 region has the DNA TGTGCCAGCAGCTTTGGGGGGACCTCCTACGAGCAGTACTTC. It encodes CASSFGGTSYEQYF.

CDR3 DNA: TGCGCCAGCAGCCAGCCTTTGCAGCGGGATACGCAGTATTTT. Translating gives CASSQPLQRDTQYF. The rearrangement uses TRBV4-1 and TRBJ2-3, with TRBD2 as a possible D gene (5 bases). The CDR3 is made up of 14 amino acids. The V end lost 3 bases, the J end lost 6 bases, and 13 bases lay between the germline ends. Germline values: CDR1 MGHRA, CDR2 YSYEKL.

The V gene is TRBV5-4, the J gene TRBJ2-7, with D tentatively TRBD2 (5 bases). The CDR3 is 12 residues long. CDR1 SGHNT and CDR2 YYREEE come from the germline V gene (reference sequence). The V and J ends lost 4 bases and 9 bases respectively, with 14 bases between them. The CDR3 loop is CASSPGSGRQYF. The CDR3 bases are TGTGCCAGCAGCCCTGGTTCGGGGAGGCAGTACTTC.

The V gene is TRBV4-2, the J gene TRBJ2-5; 8 bases are shared with TRBD2. J was trimmed by 5 bases and V by 0 bases; bases with no gene match: 11. The CDR3 is 17 residues long. Per germline, CDR1 LGHNA and CDR2 YNFKEQ. The CDR3 sequence: CASSQDRGRGGVETQYF. The CDR3 region has the DNA TGTGCCAGCAGCCAAGATCGGGGACGGGGGGGCGTGGAGACCCAGTACTTC.

The CDR3 reads CASSVQVNTGELFF. DNA for the CDR3: TGTGCCAGCAGTGTACAGGTCAACACCGGGGAGCTGTTTTTT. V usage is TRBV6-1 and J usage is TRBJ2-2; weak D call: TRBD1 (5 bases). V was clipped by 4 bases and J by 2 bases, with 8 bases between them. The CDR3 sequence is 14 residues long. Germline CDR1 is MNHNS and CDR2 is SASEGT.

The chain recombines TRBV7-6 with TRBJ2-7; TRBD1 agrees at 11 bases. The CDR3 consists of 21 residues. The V segment lost 4 bases and the J segment 0 bases; nucleotides outside the gene matches: 20. CDR1 and CDR2 from the germline V gene are SGHVS and FNYEAQ. The CDR3 loop reads CASSSLRRDRGEYRLSYEQYF. CDR3 bases: TGTGCCAGCAGCTCCCTTCGGAGGGACAGGGGGGAATACCGACTCTCCTACGAGCAGTACTTC.